Here is one T cell receptor (beta chain) with its context. This clone was recorded only once. Its antigen is unknown. Base qualities are not at hand, and no much larger clone is one base apart. For CDR1 and CDR2, the germline V gene lists SQVTM and ANQGSEA. V is clipped by 7 bases and J by 2 bases, and the sequence between their germline boundaries is 23 bases long. There are 17 amino acids in the CDR3, from cysteine to phenylalanine inclusive. Only the CDR3 portion is preserved as DNA: 51 bases, with reading frame beginning at the first base. Using the deep immunoSEQ assay, multiplex PCR amplified TCR CDR3 regions from genomic DNA. Extracted genomic DNA from each cell subset was distributed evenly across all wells of several immunoSEQ 96-well plates, and each plate was treated as a replicate. For sorted subsets, 200 ng of genomic DNA, equivalent to 25,000 to 35,000 T cell genomes, went into each replicate PCR. The purified libraries were quantified using a Qubit 3.0 fluorometer, sized with a Bioanalyzer 2100, and then quantified again using the KAPA Library Quantification kit. Each immunoSEQ 96-well plate was sequenced on its own single-read 150-cycle Illumina NextSeq 550 flow cell. The paper's processing steps were these. Because the immunoSEQ output included only junctional sequences and no quality scores, the filtering could not be the same as the filtering used for full-length reads. Sequences were annotated with PyIR, a Python wrapper for IgBLAST v1.9, and V/J genes and CDR3 were assigned using IMGT germline references. Reads with weak V/J assignments (E-value above 1e-6), missing CDR3, stop codons, out-of-frame junctions, or ambiguous translated residues were removed. V3J clonotypes were defined as sequences sharing an identical inferred V gene, J gene, and CDR3 amino acid sequence. Percentage overlap between repertoires was calculated by dividing the number of shared unique clonotypes by the size of the smaller repertoire. Repertoire richness was assessed with RTK rarefaction, the Chao1 estimator, and Recon v2.1 estimates of unobserved clonotypes. For all TCRbeta clonotypes obtained by the gDNA method from a few donors, generation probabilities were computed with OLGA. This immuneACCESS table, as held by TCRdb, lists in-frame sequences with V and J called but not all clones. Of the missing ones, under half trace to an unresolved V gene in checked studies; the others have no known cause. V and J calls and clone size come straight from that table; D and trimming were deduced from the DNA. Counted in this sample were about 2 million clones; 90% to 95% of them appeared once. The ten largest clones capture 0.1% to 0.15% of the sample.

The data belong to a study of shared clonotypes between healthy human individuals (dated by TCRdb to 2020 to 2022). Study-level background: Three men and two women, aged 18 to 49 years, made up the cohort. Per donor, three plates each were used for CD4 naive and CD4 memory, two for CD8 naive, and one for CD8 memory. Libraries were prepared and TCR repertoires were sequenced by different laboratories using diverse techniques, in order to increase sequencing depth and limit assay-specific biases. Each donor's leukapheresis produced roughly between about 0.85 and 10 billion PBMCs. To estimate repertoire size and how much clonotypes are shared between individuals, the study performed deep sequencing of blood TCR repertoires from five healthy adults. Here is what the overall study found, with its caveats: Pairwise subsampling led to the expectation that sequencing depth would affect the degree of clonotype sharing among donors. Compared with non-shared clonotypes, the clonotypes found in all four sorted-subset donors had higher generation probabilities. Naive subsets generally had larger estimated clonotype richness than memory subsets. Across a few donors, about 5% of naive CD4, more than 3% of naive CD8, under 2.5% of memory CD4, and approximately 0.4% of memory CD8 clonotypes were shared. Even with the large sequencing depth, rarefaction of the sorted-subset datasets indicated that sequencing was incomplete. Sampling was restricted to blood, and TCR repertoires in tissues likely differ from the TCR repertoires found in blood. The small number of donors limited the genetic and exposure-history diversity represented.

The donors were healthy, HIV-negative adults with no recently reported acute infections or vaccinations. Only Caucasian adults living in Nashville, Tennessee, USA were represented among the donors. CD4+ T cells were enriched through magnetic negative selection, after which naive cells were positively selected on CD45RA and the remaining negative fraction served as the memory subset. Blood was obtained by leukapheresis, after which PBMCs were separated by Ficoll-Histopaque density gradient centrifugation and cryopreserved in liquid nitrogen vapor phase. Purity and quantity of every magnetically sorted T cell population were checked by analytical flow cytometry. Each sorted fraction had its genomic DNA isolated and then quantified by UV absorbance on a Nanodrop 2000c.

The chain links TRBV29-1 with TRBJ1-4, with the identity of the D gene unclear. The sequence came from a young man in good health. Material for sequencing was naive CD4+ T cells sorted from blood. What this sample's cell subset or site label stands for: CD45RA+ positively selected. CDR3 sequence: CSASGDLRKSTNEKLFF. The nucleotide sequence is given as TGCAGCGCCTCCGGGGATCTAAGAAAAAGTACTAATGAAAAACTGTTTTTT. When the CDR3 is completed using the reference TRBV29-1 and TRBJ1-4 genes on either side, the full variable domain is SAVISQKPSRDICQRGTSLTIQCQVDSQVTMMFWYRQQPGQSLTLIATANQGSEATYESGFVIDKFPISRPNLTFSTLTVSNMSPEDSSIYLCSASGDLRKSTNEKLFFGSGTQLSVL.